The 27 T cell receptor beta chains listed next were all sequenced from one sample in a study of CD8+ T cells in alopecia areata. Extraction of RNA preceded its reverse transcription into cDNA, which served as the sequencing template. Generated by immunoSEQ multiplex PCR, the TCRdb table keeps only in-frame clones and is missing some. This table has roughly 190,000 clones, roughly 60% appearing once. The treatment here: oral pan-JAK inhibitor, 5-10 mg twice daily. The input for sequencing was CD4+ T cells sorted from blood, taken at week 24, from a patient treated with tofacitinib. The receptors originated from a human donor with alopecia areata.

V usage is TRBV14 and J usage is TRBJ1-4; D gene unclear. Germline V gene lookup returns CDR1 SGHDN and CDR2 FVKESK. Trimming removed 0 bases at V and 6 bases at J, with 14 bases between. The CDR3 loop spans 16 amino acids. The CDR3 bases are TGTGCCAGCAGCCAAGAGTTAGGGCCGGCTGATGAAAAACTGTTTTTT. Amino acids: CASSQELGPADEKLFF.

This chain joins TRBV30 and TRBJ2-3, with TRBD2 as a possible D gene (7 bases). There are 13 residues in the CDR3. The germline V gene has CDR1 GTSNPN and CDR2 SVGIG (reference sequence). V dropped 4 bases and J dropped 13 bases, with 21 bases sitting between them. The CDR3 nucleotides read TGTGCCTGGAAGTGGGCGGGGGCCTCCTCTGAGTATTTT. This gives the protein CAWKWAGASSEYF.

CDR3 region: CASSRRDPEPPLHF. DNA for the CDR3: TGTGCCAGTAGTAGAAGGGACCCAGAACCACCCCTCCACTTT. The chain joins TRBV19 to TRBJ1-6; the D gene is possibly TRBD1 (5 bases). CDR1 and CDR2 (germline): LNHDA, SQIVND (reference sequence). This CDR3 is built from 14 residues. Between the trimmed V and J ends, which lost 4 bases and 11 bases, there was a span of 15 bases.

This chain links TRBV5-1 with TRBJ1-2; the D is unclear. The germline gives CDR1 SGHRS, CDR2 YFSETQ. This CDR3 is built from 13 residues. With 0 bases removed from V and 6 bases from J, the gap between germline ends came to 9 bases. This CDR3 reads CASSLAGGDGYTF. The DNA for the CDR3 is TGCGCCAGCAGCTTGGCAGGCGGGGATGGCTACACCTTC.

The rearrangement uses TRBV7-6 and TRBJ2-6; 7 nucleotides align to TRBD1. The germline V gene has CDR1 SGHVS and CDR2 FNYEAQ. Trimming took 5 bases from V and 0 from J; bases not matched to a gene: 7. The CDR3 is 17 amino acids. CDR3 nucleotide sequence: TGTGCCAGCAGCCGCCGGACAGGCCTCTCTGGGGCCAACGTCCTGACTTTC. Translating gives CASSRRTGLSGANVLTF. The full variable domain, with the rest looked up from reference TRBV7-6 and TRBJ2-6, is GAGVSQSPRYKVTKRGQDVALRCDPISGHVSLYWYRQALGQGPEFLTYFNYEAQQDKSGLPNDRFSAERPEGSISTLTIQRTEQRDSAMYRCASSRRTGLSGANVLTFGAGSRLTVL.

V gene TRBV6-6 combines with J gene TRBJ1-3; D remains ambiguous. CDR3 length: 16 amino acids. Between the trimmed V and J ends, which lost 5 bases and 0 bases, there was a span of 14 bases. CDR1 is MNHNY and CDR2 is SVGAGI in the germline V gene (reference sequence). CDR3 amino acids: CASSPGPKGSGNTIYF. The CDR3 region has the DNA TGTGCCAGCAGTCCGGGTCCTAAGGGCTCTGGAAACACCATATATTTT.

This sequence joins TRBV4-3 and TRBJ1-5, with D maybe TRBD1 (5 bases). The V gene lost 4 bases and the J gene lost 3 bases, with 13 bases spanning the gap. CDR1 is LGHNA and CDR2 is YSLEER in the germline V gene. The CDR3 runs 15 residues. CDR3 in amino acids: CASSPTQGYNQPQHF. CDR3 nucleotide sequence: TGCGCCAGCAGCCCAACCCAGGGCTACAATCAGCCCCAGCATTTT.

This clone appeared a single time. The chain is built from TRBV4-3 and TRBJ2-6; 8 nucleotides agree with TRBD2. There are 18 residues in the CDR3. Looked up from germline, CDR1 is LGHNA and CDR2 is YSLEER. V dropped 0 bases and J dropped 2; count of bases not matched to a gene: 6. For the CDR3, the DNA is TGCGCCAGCAGCCAAGATACCCCGGGAGGGCCTGGGGCCAACGTCCTGACTTTC. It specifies CASSQDTPGGPGANVLTF.

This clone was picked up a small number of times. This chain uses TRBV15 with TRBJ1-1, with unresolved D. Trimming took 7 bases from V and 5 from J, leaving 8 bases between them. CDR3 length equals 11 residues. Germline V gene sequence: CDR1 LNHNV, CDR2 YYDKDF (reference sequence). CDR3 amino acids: CATKALTEAFF. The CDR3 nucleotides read TGTGCCACCAAGGCCTTGACTGAAGCTTTCTTT.

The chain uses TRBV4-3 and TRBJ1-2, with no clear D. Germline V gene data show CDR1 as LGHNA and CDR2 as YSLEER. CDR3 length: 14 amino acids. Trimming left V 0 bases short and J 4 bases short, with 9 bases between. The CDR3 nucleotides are TGCGCCAGCAGCCAAGAGCCGGGGAGCTATGGCTACACCTTC. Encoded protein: CASSQEPGSYGYTF.

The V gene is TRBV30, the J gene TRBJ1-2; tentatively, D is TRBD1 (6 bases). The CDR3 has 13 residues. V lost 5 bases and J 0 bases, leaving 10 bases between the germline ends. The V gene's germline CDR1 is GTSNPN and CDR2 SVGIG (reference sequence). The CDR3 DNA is TGTGCCTGGCAAGACAGGACTAACTATGGCTACACCTTC. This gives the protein CAWQDRTNYGYTF.

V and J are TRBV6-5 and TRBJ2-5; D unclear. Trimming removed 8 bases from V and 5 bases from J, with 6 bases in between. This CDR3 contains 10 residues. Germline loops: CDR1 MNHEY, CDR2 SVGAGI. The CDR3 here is CASRGETQYF. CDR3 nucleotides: TGTGCCAGCCGTGGGGAGACCCAGTACTTC.

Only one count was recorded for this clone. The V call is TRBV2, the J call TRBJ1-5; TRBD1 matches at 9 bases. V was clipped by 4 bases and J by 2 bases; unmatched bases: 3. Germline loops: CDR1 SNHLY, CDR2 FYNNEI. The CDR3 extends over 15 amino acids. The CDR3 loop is CASSGGQGGNQPQHF. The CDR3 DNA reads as TGTGCCAGCAGTGGGGGACAGGGTGGCAATCAGCCCCAGCATTTT.

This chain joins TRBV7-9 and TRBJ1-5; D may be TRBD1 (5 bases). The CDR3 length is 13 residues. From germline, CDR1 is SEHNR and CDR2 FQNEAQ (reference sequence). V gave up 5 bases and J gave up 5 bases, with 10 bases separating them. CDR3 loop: CASSLTRDQPQHF. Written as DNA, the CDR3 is TGTGCCAGCAGCCTTACCAGGGATCAGCCCCAGCATTTT.

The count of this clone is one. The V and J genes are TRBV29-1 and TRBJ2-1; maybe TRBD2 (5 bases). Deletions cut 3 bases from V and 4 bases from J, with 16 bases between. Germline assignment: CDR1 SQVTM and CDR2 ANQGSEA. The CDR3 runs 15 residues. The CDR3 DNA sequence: TGCAGCGTTGAGCAGCTAGCAACGTTGTACAATGAGCAGTTCTTC. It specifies CSVEQLATLYNEQFF.

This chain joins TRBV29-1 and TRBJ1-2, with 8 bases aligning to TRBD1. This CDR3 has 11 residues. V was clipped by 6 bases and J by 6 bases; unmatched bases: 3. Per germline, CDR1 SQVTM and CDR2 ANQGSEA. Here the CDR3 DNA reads TGCAGCGTCTCGACAGGGGATGGCTACACCTTC. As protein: CSVSTGDGYTF.

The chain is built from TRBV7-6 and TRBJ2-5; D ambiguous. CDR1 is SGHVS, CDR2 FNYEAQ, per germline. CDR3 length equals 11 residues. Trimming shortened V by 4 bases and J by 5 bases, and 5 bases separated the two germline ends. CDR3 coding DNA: TGTGCCAGCAGCTCGACGGAGACCCAGTACTTC. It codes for CASSSTETQYF.

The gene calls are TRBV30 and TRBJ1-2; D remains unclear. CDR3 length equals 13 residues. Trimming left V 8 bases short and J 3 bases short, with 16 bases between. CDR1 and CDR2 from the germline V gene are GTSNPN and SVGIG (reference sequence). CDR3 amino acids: CAGRERGDYGYTF. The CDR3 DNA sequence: TGTGCCGGAAGGGAGCGGGGAGACTATGGCTACACCTTC.

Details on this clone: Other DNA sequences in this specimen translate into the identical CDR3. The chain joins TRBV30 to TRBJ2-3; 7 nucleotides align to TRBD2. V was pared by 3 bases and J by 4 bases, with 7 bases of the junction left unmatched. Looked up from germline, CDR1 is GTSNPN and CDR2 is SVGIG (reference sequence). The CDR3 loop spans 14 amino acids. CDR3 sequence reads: CAWSVGGGSDTQYF. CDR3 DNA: TGTGCCTGGAGCGTGGGCGGGGGATCAGATACGCAGTATTTT.

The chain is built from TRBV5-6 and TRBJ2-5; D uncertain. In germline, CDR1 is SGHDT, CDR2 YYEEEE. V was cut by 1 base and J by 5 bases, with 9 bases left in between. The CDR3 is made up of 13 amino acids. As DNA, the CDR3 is TGTGCCAGCAGCTTGAGCCCTACGGAGACCCAGTACTTC. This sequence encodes CASSLSPTETQYF.

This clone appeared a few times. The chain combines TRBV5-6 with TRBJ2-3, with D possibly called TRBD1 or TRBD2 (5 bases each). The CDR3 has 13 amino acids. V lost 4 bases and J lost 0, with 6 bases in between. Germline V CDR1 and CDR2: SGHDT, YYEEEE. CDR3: CASSRDSTDTQYF. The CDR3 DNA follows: TGTGCCAGCAGCCGGGACAGCACAGATACGCAGTATTTT.

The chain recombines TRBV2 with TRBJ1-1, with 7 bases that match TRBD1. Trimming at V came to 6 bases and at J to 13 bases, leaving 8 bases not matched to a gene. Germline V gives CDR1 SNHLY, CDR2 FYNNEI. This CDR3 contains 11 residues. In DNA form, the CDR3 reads TGTGCCAGCAGATGGAAGGGGGCGGGTTTCTTT. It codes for CASRWKGAGFF. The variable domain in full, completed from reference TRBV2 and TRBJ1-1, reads EPEVTQTPSHQVTQMGQEVILRCVPISNHLYFYWYRQILGQKVEFLVSFYNNEISEKSEIFDDQFSVERPDGSNFTLKIRSTKLEDSAMYFCASRWKGAGFFGQGTRLTVV.

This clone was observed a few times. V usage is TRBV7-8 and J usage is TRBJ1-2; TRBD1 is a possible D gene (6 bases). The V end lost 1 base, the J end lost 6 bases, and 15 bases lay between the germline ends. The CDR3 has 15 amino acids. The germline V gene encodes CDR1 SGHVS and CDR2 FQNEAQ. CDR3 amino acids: CASSLDQGLVDGYTF. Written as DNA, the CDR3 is TGTGCCAGCAGCTTAGATCAGGGGTTGGTGGATGGCTACACCTTC. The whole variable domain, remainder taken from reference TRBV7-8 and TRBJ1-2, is GAGVSQSPRYKVAKRGQDVALRCDPISGHVSLFWYQQALGQGPEFLTYFQNEAQLDKSGLPSDRFFAERPEGSVSTLKIQRTQQEDSAVYLCASSLDQGLVDGYTFGSGTRLTVV.

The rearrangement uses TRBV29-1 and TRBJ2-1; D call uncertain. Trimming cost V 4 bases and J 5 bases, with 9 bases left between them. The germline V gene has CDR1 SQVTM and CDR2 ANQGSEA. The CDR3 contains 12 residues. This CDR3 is CSVGRPNNEQFF. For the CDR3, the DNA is TGCAGCGTTGGACGGCCAAACAATGAGCAGTTCTTC.

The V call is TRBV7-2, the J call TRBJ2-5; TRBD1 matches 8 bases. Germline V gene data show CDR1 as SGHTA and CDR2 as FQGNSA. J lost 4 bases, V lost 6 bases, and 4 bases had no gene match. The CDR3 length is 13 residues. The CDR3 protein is CASSSDRGETQYF. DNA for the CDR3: TGTGCCAGCAGTTCAGACAGGGGAGAGACCCAGTACTTC.

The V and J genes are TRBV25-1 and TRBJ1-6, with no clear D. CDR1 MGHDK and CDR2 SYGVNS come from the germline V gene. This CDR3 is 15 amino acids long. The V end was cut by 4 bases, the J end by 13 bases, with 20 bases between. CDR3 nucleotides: TGTGCCAGCAGTGGCCTAGGCAGCCTAACGAGTCCCCTCCACTTT. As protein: CASSGLGSLTSPLHF.

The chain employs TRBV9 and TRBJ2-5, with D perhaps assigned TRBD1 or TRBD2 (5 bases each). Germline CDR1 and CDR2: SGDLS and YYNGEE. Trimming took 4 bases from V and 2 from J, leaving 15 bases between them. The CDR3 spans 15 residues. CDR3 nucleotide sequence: TGTGCCAGCAGCCCACCGGGTGGGGGACAAGAGACCCAGTACTTC. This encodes CASSPPGGGQETQYF.